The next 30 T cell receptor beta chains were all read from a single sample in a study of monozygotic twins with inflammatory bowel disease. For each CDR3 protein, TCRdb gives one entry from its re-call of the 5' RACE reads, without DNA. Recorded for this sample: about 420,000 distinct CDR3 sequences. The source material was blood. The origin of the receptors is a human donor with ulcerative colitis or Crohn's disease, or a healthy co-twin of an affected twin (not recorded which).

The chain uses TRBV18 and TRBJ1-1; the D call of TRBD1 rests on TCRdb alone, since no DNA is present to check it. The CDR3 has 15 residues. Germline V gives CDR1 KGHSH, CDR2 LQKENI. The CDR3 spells CASSPTSGLNTEAFF.

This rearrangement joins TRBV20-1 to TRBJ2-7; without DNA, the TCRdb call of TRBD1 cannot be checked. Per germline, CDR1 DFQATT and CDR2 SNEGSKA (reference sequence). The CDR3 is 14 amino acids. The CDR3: CSASQGGNFEEQYF.

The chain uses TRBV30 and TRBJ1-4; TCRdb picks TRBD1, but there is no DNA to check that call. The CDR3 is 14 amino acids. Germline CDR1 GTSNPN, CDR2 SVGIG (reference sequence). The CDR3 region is CAWGGRTIGEKLFF.

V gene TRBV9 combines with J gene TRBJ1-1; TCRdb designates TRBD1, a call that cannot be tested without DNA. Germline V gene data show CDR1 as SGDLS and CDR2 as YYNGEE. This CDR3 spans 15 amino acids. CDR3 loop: CASSLSQGANTEAFF.

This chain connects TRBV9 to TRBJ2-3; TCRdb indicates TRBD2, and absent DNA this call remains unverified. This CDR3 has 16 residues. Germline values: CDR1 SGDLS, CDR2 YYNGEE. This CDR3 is CASSPGLVWGTDTQYF.

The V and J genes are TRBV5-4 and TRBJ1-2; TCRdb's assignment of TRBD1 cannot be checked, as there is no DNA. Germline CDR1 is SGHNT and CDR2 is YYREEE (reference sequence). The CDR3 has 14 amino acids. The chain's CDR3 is CASSLQGQSYGYTF. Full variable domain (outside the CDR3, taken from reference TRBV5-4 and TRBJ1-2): ETGVTQSPTHLIKTRGQQVTLRCSSQSGHNTVSWYQQALGQGPQFIFQYYREEENGRGNFPPRFSGLQFPNYSSELNVNALELDDSALYLCASSLQGQSYGYTFGSGTRLTVV.

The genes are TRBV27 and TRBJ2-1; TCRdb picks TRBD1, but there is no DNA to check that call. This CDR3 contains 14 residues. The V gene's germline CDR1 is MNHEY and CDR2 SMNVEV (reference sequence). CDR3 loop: CASVDSGVHNEQFF.

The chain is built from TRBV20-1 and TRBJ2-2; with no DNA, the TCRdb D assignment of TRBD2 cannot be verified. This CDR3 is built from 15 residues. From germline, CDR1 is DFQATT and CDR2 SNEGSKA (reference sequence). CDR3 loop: CSANLLAENTGELFF.

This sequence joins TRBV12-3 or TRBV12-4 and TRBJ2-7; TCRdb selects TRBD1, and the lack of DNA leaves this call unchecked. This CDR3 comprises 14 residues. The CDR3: CASNTDRAQDEQYF.

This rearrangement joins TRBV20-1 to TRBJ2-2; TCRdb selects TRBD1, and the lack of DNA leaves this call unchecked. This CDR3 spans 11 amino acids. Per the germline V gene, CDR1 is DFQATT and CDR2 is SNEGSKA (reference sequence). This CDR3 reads CSALGPTELFF.

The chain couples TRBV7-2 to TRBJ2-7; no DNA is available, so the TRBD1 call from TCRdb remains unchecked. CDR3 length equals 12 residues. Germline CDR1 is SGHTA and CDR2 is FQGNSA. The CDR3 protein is CASSPWPYEQYF.

The CDR3 loop is CSADKRTSGTSTDTQYF. The genes are TRBV20-1 and TRBJ2-3; TCRdb outputs TRBD2, but without DNA this stays unchecked. Looked up from germline, CDR1 is DFQATT and CDR2 is SNEGSKA (reference sequence). CDR3 size: 17 residues.

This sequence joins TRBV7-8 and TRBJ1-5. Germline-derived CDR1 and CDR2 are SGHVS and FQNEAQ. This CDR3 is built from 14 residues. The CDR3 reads CASSLVTLNQPQHF. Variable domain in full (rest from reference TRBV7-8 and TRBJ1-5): GAGVSQSPRYKVAKRGQDVALRCDPISGHVSLFWYQQALGQGPEFLTYFQNEAQLDKSGLPSDRFFAERPEGSVSTLKIQRTQQEDSAVYLCASSLVTLNQPQHFGDGTRLSIL.

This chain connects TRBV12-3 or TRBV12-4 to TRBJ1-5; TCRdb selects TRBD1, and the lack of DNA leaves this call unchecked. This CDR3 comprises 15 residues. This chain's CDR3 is CASSQVAGGNQPQHF.

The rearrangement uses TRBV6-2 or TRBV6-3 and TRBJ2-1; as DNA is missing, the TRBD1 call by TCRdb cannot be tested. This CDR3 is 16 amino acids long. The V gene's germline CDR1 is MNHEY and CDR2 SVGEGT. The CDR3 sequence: CASSPLDRDAYNEQFF.

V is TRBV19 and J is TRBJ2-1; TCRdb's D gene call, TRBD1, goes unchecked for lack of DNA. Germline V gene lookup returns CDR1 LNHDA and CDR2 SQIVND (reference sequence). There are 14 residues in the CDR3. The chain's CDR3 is CASTPGHTYNEQFF.

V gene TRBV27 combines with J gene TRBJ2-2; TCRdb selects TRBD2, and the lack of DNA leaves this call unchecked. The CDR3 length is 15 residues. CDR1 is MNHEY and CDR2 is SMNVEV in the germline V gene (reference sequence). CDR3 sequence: CASSLLAGATGELFF.

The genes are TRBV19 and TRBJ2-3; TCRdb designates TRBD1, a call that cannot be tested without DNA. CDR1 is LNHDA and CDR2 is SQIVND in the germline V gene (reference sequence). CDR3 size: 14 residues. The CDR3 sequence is CASSRGGTIDTQYF.

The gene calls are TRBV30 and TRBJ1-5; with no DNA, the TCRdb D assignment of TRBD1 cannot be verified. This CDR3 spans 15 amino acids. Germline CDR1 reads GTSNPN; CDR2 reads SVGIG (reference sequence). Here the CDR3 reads CAWSVQGHQNQPQHF.

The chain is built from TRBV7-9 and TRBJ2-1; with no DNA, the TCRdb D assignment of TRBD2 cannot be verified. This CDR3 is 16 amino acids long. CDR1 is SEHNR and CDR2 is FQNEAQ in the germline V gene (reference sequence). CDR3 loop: CASRLAASGGNNEQFF.

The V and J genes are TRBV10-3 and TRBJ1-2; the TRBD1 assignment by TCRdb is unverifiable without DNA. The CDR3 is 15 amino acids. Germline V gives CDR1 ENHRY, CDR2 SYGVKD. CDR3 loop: CAIREGGGAAYGYTF.

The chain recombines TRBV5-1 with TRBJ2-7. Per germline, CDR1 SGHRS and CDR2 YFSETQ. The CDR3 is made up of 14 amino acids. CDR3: CASSLRSQLYEQYF.

CDR3 in amino acids: CSASGLAGGTDTQYF. This chain links TRBV20-1 with TRBJ2-3; TCRdb designates TRBD2, a call that cannot be tested without DNA. The CDR3 totals 15 residues. Germline CDR1 is DFQATT and CDR2 is SNEGSKA (reference sequence).

Here the CDR3 reads CASSLERGAANTGELFF. The gene calls are TRBV7-9 and TRBJ2-2; TCRdb lists TRBD1, though no DNA is available to test this call. Germline CDR1 and CDR2: SEHNR and FQNEAQ (reference sequence). The CDR3 consists of 17 residues. Full variable domain (missing parts from reference TRBV7-9 and TRBJ2-2): DTGVSQNPRHKITKRGQNVTFRCDPISEHNRLYWYRQTLGQGPEFLTYFQNEAQLEKSRLLSDRFSAERPKGSFSTLEIQRTEQGDSAMYLCASSLERGAANTGELFFGEGSRLTVL.

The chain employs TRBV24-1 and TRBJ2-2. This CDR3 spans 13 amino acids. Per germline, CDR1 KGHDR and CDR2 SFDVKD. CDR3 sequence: CATTGGYTGELFF.

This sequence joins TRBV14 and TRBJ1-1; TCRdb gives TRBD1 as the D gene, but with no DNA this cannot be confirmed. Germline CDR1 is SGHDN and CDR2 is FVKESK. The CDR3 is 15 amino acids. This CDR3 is CASSQPGQANTEAFF.

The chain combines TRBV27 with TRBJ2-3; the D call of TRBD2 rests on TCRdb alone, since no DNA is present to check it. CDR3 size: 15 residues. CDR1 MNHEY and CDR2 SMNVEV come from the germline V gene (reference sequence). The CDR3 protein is CASSVRLAGRDTQYF.

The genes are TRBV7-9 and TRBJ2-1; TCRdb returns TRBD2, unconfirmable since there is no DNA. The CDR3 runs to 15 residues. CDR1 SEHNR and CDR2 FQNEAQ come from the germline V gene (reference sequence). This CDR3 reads CASSLLGTSGNEQFF.

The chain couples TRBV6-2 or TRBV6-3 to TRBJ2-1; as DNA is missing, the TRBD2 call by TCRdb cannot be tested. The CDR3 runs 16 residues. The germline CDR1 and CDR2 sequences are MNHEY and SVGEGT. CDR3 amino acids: CASRPSGRAGWNEQFF.

The CDR3 is CASSHSAGNSYNEQFF. The chain couples TRBV4-2 to TRBJ2-1. Germline CDR1 LGHNA, CDR2 YNFKEQ. The CDR3 loop spans 16 amino acids.